These T cell receptor beta chains were read from a single sample in a study of blood T cell repertoires in COVID-19. Profiling relied on immunoSEQ multiplex PCR, and the TCRdb table lists in-frame clones only, not all of them. The sample records about 220,000 clones, approximately 88% being singletons. The sequenced sample was PBMCs or T cells enriched from blood (not recorded which). These TCRs come from a woman aged 30 to 39 with acute COVID-19. Both conserved end residues are part of each CDR3. The order of the fields is D gene, CDR3 length, J gene, clone size, V gene, CDR3 protein, CDR3 DNA. A D gene is named only where the DNA matches it firmly. Not all rows give a size; the values are once, few, many and, for expanded clones, a class.

NA,12,TRBJ2-5,NA,TRBV15,CATRGDQETQYF,TGTGCCACCAGAGGGGACCAAGAGACCCAGTACTTC
NA,14,TRBJ1-6,NA,TRBV13,CASSSGQYNSPLHF,TGTGCCAGCAGCTCCGGACAGTATAATTCACCCCTCCACTTT
TRBD2,12,TRBJ2-3,NA,TRBV24-1,CATSVGAGEQYF,TGTGCCACCAGTGTGGGAGCGGGGGAGCAGTATTTT
NA,13,TRBJ1-2,NA,TRBV3-1/TRBV3-2,CASSSGQNYGYTF,TGTGCCAGCAGCTCCGGACAGAACTATGGCTACACCTTC
NA,15,TRBJ1-2,NA,TRBV6-5,CASSYSTGMRDGYTF,TGTGCCAGCAGTTACTCGACAGGCATGAGGGATGGCTACACCTTC
TRBD2,16,TRBJ2-1,NA,TRBV25-1,CASSESPSGADNEQFF,TGTGCCAGCAGTGAATCCCCTAGCGGCGCTGACAATGAGCAGTTCTTC
TRBD2,17,TRBJ2-5,once,TRBV5-1,CASSLEASGGARETQYF,TGCGCCAGCAGCTTGGAGGCTAGCGGGGGGGCCAGAGAGACCCAGTACTTC
NA,14,TRBJ2-7,few,TRBV7-9,CASSLGAGSYEQYF,TGTGCCAGCAGCTTAGGGGCAGGATCCTACGAGCAGTACTTC
NA,15,TRBJ2-3,NA,TRBV27,CASSLSAGWGDTQYF,TGTGCCAGCAGTTTATCGGCGGGGTGGGGAGATACGCAGTATTTT
TRBD2,17,TRBJ2-3,once,TRBV27,CASSWWGSGGGTDTQYF,TGTGCCAGCAGTTGGTGGGGGAGCGGGGGGGGCACAGATACGCAGTATTTT
NA,17,TRBJ2-1,NA,TRBV5-6,CASSSAQGSRSYNEQFF,TGTGCCAGCAGCTCTGCTCAGGGGTCTCGATCCTACAATGAGCAGTTCTTC
NA,15,TRBJ1-5,NA,TRBV10-2,CASSVSGALGQPQHF,TGCGCCAGCAGTGTAAGCGGGGCTCTCGGTCAGCCCCAGCATTTT
TRBD1,15,TRBJ1-1,NA,TRBV7-8,CASSPGTGINTEAFF,TGTGCCAGCAGCCCTGGGACAGGAATAAACACTGAAGCTTTCTTT
NA,13,TRBJ1-5,NA,TRBV5-4,CASSLDGGEPQHF,TGTGCCAGCAGCTTGGACGGGGGTGAGCCCCAGCATTTT
TRBD1,14,TRBJ1-5,NA,TRBV19,CASSRDRDNQPQHF,TGTGCCAGTAGTAGAGACAGGGACAATCAGCCCCAGCATTTT
TRBD1,20,TRBJ1-4,NA,TRBV14,CASSSGQGWKSDATNEKLFF,TGTGCCAGCAGTTCCGGACAGGGATGGAAGTCCGATGCAACTAATGAAAAACTGTTTTTT
NA,13,TRBJ1-1,NA,TRBV6-4,CASSDREGTEAFF,TGTGCCAGCAGTGACAGGGAGGGCACTGAAGCTTTCTTT
NA,17,TRBJ1-2,NA,TRBV27,CASRPGASRTANYGYTF,TGTGCCAGCAGGCCTGGGGCTTCCCGTACAGCTAACTATGGCTACACCTTC
NA,14,TRBJ1-1,NA,TRBV29-1,CSVGRTESNTEAFF,TGCAGCGTTGGACGGACTGAATCGAACACTGAAGCTTTCTTT
NA,15,TRBJ1-6,NA,TRBV19,CASKGEGNENSPLHF,TGTGCCAGTAAAGGGGAGGGTAACGAAAATTCACCCCTCCACTTT
NA,14,TRBJ1-1,NA,TRBV7-9,CASSLGGLGTEAFF,TGTGCCAGCAGCTTAGGGGGGCTGGGCACTGAAGCTTTCTTT
TRBD1,12,TRBJ2-7,NA,TRBV2,CASRLTGAEQYF,TGTGCCAGCAGGCTCACAGGGGCCGAGCAGTACTTC
TRBD1,16,TRBJ1-4,NA,TRBV5-6,CASSLGGQGEDEKLFF,TGTGCCAGCAGCTTGGGAGGACAGGGGGAAGATGAAAAACTGTTTTTT
NA,15,TRBJ1-2,NA,TRBV7-2,CASSTSSRIGYGYTF,TGTGCCAGCAGCACAAGCTCCAGGATTGGCTATGGCTACACCTTC
NA,15,TRBJ2-1,NA,TRBV19,CASSIVRQGNNEQFF,TGTGCCAGTAGTATAGTACGCCAGGGCAACAATGAGCAGTTCTTC
NA,14,TRBJ1-1,once,TRBV21-1,CASSSLRSHKEAFF,TGTGCCAGCAGCAGCCTACGGAGCCATAAGGAAGCTTTCTTT
NA,14,TRBJ1-5,NA,TRBV2,CASSAEDSNQPQHF,TGTGCCAGCAGTGCAGAGGATAGCAATCAGCCCCAGCATTTT
NA,18,TRBJ2-1,NA,TRBV29-1,CSVEGRIERQVFYNEQFF,TGCAGCGTTGAAGGACGGATCGAGAGACAGGTTTTCTACAATGAGCAGTTCTTC
NA,12,TRBJ1-4,NA,TRBV7-9,CASNGGNEKLFF,TGTGCCAGTAATGGGGGGAATGAAAAACTGTTTTTT
TRBD2,18,TRBJ2-5,NA,TRBV10-2,CASSDGLAGGPARETQYF,TGCGCCAGCAGTGATGGGTTAGCGGGGGGGCCGGCAAGGGAGACCCAGTACTTC
NA,14,TRBJ1-4,NA,TRBV6-5,CASKRQATNEKLFF,TGTGCCAGCAAACGTCAGGCAACTAATGAAAAACTGTTTTTT
NA,15,TRBJ1-6,NA,TRBV5-6,CASSSDTPYNSPLHF,TGTGCCAGCAGCTCGGACACCCCTTATAATTCACCCCTCCACTTT
NA,15,TRBJ2-7,few,TRBV11-2,CASRRTGSQSYEQYF,TGTGCCAGCAGGCGAACAGGGAGTCAGAGCTACGAGCAGTACTTC
NA,13,TRBJ1-5,NA,TRBV30,CAWTGNSNQPQHF,TGTGCCTGGACGGGTAATAGCAATCAGCCCCAGCATTTT
NA,13,TRBJ1-2,NA,TRBV5-1,CASSQTTNYGYTF,TGCGCCAGCAGTCAAACAACCAACTATGGCTACACCTTC
NA,14,TRBJ1-4,NA,TRBV7-2,CASSLQGQNEKLFF,TGTGCCAGCAGCTTGCAGGGGCAAAATGAAAAACTGTTTTTT
TRBD1,16,TRBJ1-2,NA,TRBV19,CASTEGTAVWGYGYTF,TGTGCCAGTACCGAGGGGACAGCGGTATGGGGGTATGGCTACACCTTC
NA,14,TRBJ2-3,NA,TRBV11-3,CASGPGQRTDTQYF,TGTGCCAGCGGGCCGGGACAAAGAACAGATACGCAGTATTTT
TRBD1,14,TRBJ1-1,NA,TRBV27,CASSPGQGNTEAFF,TGTGCCAGCAGTCCGGGACAGGGGAACACTGAAGCTTTCTTT
NA,15,TRBJ1-1,NA,TRBV7-2,CASRPTLTRGTEAFF,TGTGCCAGCAGACCCACTCTGACCCGGGGCACTGAAGCTTTCTTT
TRBD1,15,TRBJ1-4,once,TRBV4-2,CASTPAGTGMDKLFF,TGTGCCAGCACGCCTGCCGGGACAGGGATGGATAAACTGTTTTTT
NA,14,TRBJ1-5,NA,TRBV27,CASRAGNSNQPQHF,TGTGCCAGCAGGGCGGGAAATAGCAATCAGCCCCAGCATTTT
NA,13,TRBJ1-2,once,TRBV12-3/TRBV12-4,CASSFVSNYGYTF,TGTGCCAGCAGTTTTGTCTCTAACTATGGCTACACCTTC
TRBD2,16,TRBJ2-1,NA,TRBV5-1,CASSIGTSGPYNEQFF,TGCGCCAGCAGCATAGGGACTAGCGGACCCTACAATGAGCAGTTCTTC
NA,15,TRBJ1-5,NA,TRBV6-1,CASSEAGGSGQPQHF,TGTGCCAGCAGTGAAGCGGGGGGATCGGGACAGCCCCAGCATTTT
NA,13,TRBJ1-1,once,TRBV3-1/TRBV3-2,CASSQGVGTGAFF,TGTGCCAGCAGCCAAGGAGTGGGAACAGGGGCTTTCTTT
TRBD1,13,TRBJ1-1,NA,TRBV2,CASRDRERTEAFF,TGTGCCAGCAGGGACAGGGAGCGGACTGAAGCTTTCTTT
NA,13,TRBJ1-1,NA,TRBV5-3,CARSLRVRTEAFF,TGTGCCAGAAGCTTACGGGTAAGGACTGAAGCTTTCTTT
TRBD1,15,TRBJ1-1,NA,TRBV18,CASSPETGVDTEAFF,TGTGCCAGCTCCCCAGAGACAGGGGTCGACACTGAAGCTTTCTTT
NA,18,TRBJ1-2,NA,TRBV7-8,CASSLARSGGRPNYGYTF,TGTGCCAGCAGCTTAGCGCGGTCGGGGGGCAGACCTAACTATGGCTACACCTTC